What follows describes a single T cell receptor (beta chain). Positive CCR7 selection of CD45RO-negative cells yielded the naive CD8 cells, and terminally differentiated effector memory CD45RA+ cells were excluded. Trimming removed 0 bases at V and 4 bases at J, with 1 base between. In germline, CDR1 is SGHKS, CDR2 YYEKEE (reference sequence). The CDR3 extends over 11 amino acids. Libraries were prepared by immunoSEQ multiplex PCR; TCRdb keeps only in-frame clonotypes and omits some of them. The data hold fewer than 1 million clones, with approximately 96% observed a single time. This entry comes from a study of shared clonotypes between healthy human individuals.

The chain couples TRBV5-5 to TRBJ1-2; D call uncertain. The source of this sequence is a man younger than 40 in good health. Source material: naive CD8+ T cells sorted from blood. In DNA, the CDR3 is TGTGCCAGCAGCTTGGGCTATGGCTACACCTTC. It yields the protein CASSLGYGYTF. Complete variable domain (other parts from reference TRBV5-5 and TRBJ1-2): DAGVTQSPTHLIKTRGQQVTLRCSPISGHKSVSWYQQVLGQGPQFIFQYYEKEERGRGNFPDRFSARQFPNYSSELNVNALLLGDSALYLCASSLGYGYTFGSGTRLTVV.